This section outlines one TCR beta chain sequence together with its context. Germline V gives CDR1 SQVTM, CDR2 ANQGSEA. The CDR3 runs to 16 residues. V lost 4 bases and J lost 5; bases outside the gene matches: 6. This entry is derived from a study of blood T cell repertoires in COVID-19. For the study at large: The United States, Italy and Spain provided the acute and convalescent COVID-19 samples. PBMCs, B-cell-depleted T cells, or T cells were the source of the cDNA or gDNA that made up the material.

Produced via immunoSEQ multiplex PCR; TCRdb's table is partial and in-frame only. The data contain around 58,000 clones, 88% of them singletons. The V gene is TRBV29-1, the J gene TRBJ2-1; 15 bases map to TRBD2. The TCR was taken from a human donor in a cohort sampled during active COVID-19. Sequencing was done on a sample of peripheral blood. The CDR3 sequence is CSVVRTSGGAHNEQFF. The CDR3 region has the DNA TGCAGCGTTGTCCGGACTAGCGGGGGGGCCCACAATGAGCAGTTCTTC.